A selection of T cell receptor beta chains follows, all from one sample in a study of beta chain features in type 1 diabetes. The protocol was immunoSEQ multiplex PCR, while the TCRdb copy is restricted to in-frame clones and leaves out a portion. The sample consists of under 300,000 clones, 20% of them appearing once. The sequenced material came from naive CD4+ T cells from blood. The receptors were sampled from a woman aged 40-49 years with type 1 diabetes. CDR3s include the opening cysteine and the closing phenylalanine or tryptophan. D genes are given only for firm matches. Some rows mark clone size as missing; the rest say once, few, many or name a class of expanded clone.

V gene	J gene	D gene	clone size	CDR3 DNA	CDR3 protein
TRBV10-3	TRBJ2-1	TRBD2	few	TGTGCCATCAGTGGGCCCCAGACTAGCGGCTCCCTCGATGAGCAGTTCTTC	CAISGPQTSGSLDEQFF
TRBV5-8	TRBJ2-5	.	.	TGTGCCAGCAGTCGGACAGACGAAGAGACCCAGTACTTC	CASSRTDEETQYF
TRBV15	TRBJ2-5	.	.	TGTGCCACCAGCCACGCGGAGACCCAGTACTTC	CATSHAETQYF
TRBV7-9	TRBJ1-6	.	few	TGTGCCAGCAGCTTAGCCCTCTTCTACAGGGATTCGTATTCACCCCTCCACTTT	CASSLALFYRDSYSPLHF
TRBV29-1	TRBJ2-3	TRBD2	few	TGCAGCGTTGACTCCCCTAGCGGGCACACAGATACGCAGTATTTT	CSVDSPSGHTDTQYF
TRBV7-2	TRBJ1-6	.	few	TGTGCCAGCAGCTTAAGGGGATCCTATAATTCACCCCTCCACTTT	CASSLRGSYNSPLHF
TRBV9	TRBJ1-2	TRBD1	few	TGTGCCAGCAGCGGCGACAGGGGGGGACGTCGCGGCTATGGCTACACCTTC	CASSGDRGGRRGYGYTF
TRBV5-1	TRBJ1-2	.	.	TGCGCCAGCAGCTATGACAGATATGGCTACACCTTC	CASSYDRYGYTF
TRBV5-4	TRBJ2-3	TRBD1	few	TGTGCCAGCAGCCGACCCTCCGGGACAGACACAGATACGCAGTATTTT	CASSRPSGTDTDTQYF
TRBV7-8	TRBJ1-5	TRBD1	.	TGTGCCAGCAGTTTCGACAGGGCCCAGCCCCAGCATTTT	CASSFDRAQPQHF
TRBV30	TRBJ2-6	.	few	TGTGCCTGGAGTGGAGGAAGAGGACTCTCTGGGGCCAACGTCCTGACTTTC	CAWSGGRGLSGANVLTF
TRBV5-4	TRBJ2-5	.	.	TGTGCCAGCAGCACGGGACACCTTCAAGAGACCCAGTACTTC	CASSTGHLQETQYF
TRBV5-1	TRBJ2-1	TRBD2	.	TGCGCCAGCAGCGCTCTAGCGGGAGCCTACAATGAGCAGTTCTTC	CASSALAGAYNEQFF
TRBV7-9	TRBJ1-1	.	few	TGTGCCAGCAGCTCCTACAGGGCCGGCACTGAAGCTTTCTTT	CASSSYRAGTEAFF
TRBV28	TRBJ2-7	TRBD1	.	TGTGCCAGCAGGCAGAGACAGGGGTTCTCCTACGAGCAGTACTTC	CASRQRQGFSYEQYF
TRBV27	TRBJ2-1	TRBD2	.	TGTGCCAGCAGTTTAGTAGCGGGGCTTTACAATGAGCAGTTCTTC	CASSLVAGLYNEQFF
TRBV28	TRBJ1-2	.	.	TGTGCCAGCGCCTCCGGGCCCGAGGGTGGCTACACCTTC	CASASGPEGGYTF
TRBV29-1	TRBJ2-1	.	few	TGCAGCTCGGCCGAGGGAGGTGGGTTTAATGAGCAGTTCTTC	CSSAEGGGFNEQFF
TRBV7-9	TRBJ1-1	.	.	TGTGCCAGCAGCTTAGACAGCAGATTGAACACTGAAGCTTTCTTT	CASSLDSRLNTEAFF
TRBV19	TRBJ1-4	.	few	TGTGCCACCAAGAGCGAACCAACTAATGAAAAACTGTTTTTT	CATKSEPTNEKLFF
TRBV18	TRBJ1-1	.	.	TGTGCCAGCTCACCTAAGGAGGGTATGAACACTGAAGCTTTCTTT	CASSPKEGMNTEAFF
TRBV7-2	TRBJ2-1	TRBD2	.	TGTGCCAGCAGCCTGAGGACTAGCGGTTACAATGAGCAGTTCTTC	CASSLRTSGYNEQFF
TRBV5-1	TRBJ2-5	.	.	TGCGCCAGCAGCGTGAGGGTCCAAGAGACCCAGTACTTC	CASSVRVQETQYF
TRBV7-9	TRBJ2-5	.	.	TGTGCCAGCAGCTTCCAGGCAGGGCAAGAGACCCAGTACTTC	CASSFQAGQETQYF
TRBV5-1	TRBJ2-1	TRBD2	.	TGCGCCAGCAGCTTGGGGATGGCGGGAGCCTACAATGAGCAGTTCTTC	CASSLGMAGAYNEQFF
TRBV7-2	TRBJ2-1	.	few	TGTGCCAGCAGCTCAAGGGACTCCCGGGGACACAATGAGCAGTTCTTC	CASSSRDSRGHNEQFF
TRBV6-5	TRBJ2-7	TRBD2	.	TGTGCCAGCAGTCGGACGGGGGGAGGTAGCGAGCAGTACTTC	CASSRTGGGSEQYF
TRBV29-1	TRBJ2-6	TRBD1	.	TGCAGCGCAGGGGGCGCTGGGGCCAACGTCCTGACTTTC	CSAGGAGANVLTF